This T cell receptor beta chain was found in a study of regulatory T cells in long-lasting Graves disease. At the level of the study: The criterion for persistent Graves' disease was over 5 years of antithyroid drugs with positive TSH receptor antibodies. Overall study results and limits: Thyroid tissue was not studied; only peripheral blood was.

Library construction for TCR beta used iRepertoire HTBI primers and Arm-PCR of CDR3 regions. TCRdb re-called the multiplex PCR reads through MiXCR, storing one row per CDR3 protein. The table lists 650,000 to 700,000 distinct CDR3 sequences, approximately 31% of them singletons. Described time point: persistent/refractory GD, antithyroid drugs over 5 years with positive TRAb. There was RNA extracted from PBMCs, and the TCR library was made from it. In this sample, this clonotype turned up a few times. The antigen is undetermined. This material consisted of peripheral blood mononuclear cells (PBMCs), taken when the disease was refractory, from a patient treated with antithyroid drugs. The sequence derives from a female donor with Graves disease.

CDR3 region: CASSLDSGTSRYEQYF. The CDR3 nucleotides are TGTGCCAGCAGCTTGGATTCCGGGACTAGCCGTTACGAGCAGTACTTC. The V gene is TRBV11-2, the J gene TRBJ2-7; 9 nucleotides align to TRBD2. J gave up 4 bases and V 3 bases, and 10 bases lay outside the gene matches. This CDR3 is 16 amino acids long. Germline V gene lookup returns CDR1 SGHAT and CDR2 FQNNGV.